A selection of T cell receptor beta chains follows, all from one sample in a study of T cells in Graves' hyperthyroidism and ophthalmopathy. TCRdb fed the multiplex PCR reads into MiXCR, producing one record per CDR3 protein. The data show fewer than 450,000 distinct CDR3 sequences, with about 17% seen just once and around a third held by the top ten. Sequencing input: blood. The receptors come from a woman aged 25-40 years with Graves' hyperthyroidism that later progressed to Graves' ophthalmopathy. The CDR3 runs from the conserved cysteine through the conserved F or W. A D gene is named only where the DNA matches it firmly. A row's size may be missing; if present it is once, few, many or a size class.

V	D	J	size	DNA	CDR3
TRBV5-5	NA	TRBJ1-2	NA	TGTGCCAGCAGCATTCGACCTCCCAACGCTGAATACTATGGCTACACCTTC	CASSIRPPNAEYYGYTF
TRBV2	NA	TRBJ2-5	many	TGTGCCAGCAGCTCAGGGGAGGGTCAAGAGACCCAGTACTTC	CASSSGEGQETQYF
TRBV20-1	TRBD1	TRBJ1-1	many	TGCAGTGCAAGGGACAGGGGGCGTTTCACTGAAGCTTTCTTT	CSARDRGRFTEAFF
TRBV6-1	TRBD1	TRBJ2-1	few	TGTGCCAGCAGTCGAGGGCAGGGGGTAGAGCAGTTCTTC	CASSRGQGVEQFF
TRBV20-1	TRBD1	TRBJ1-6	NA	TGCAGTGCTTGTCTCGGACAGGGGTTTAATTCACCCCTCCACTTT	CSACLGQGFNSPLHF
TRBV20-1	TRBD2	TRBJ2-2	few	TGCAGTGCTAGAGGTCCAGGGAGGCGGGGGGCTGGCGGGGAGCTGTTTTTT	CSARGPGRRGAGGELFF
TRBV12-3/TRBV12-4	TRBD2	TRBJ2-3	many	TGTGCCAGCAGCCCCGGGGGGTTTGGCACAGATACGCAGTATTTT	CASSPGGFGTDTQYF
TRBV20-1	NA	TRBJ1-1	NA	TGCAGTGCTAGAAGTCTCACAGGGTTGAACACTGAAGCTTTCTTT	CSARSLTGLNTEAFF
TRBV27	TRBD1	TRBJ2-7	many	TGTGCCAGCAGTTCCTATACAGGGGCCTACGAGCAGTACTTC	CASSSYTGAYEQYF
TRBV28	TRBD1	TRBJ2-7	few	TGTGCCAGCAGTATCAGGGGGAGACTACCCGAGCAGTACTTC	CASSIRGRLPEQYF
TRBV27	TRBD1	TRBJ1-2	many	TGTGCCAGCAGTTTAAGGACAGGGTCTAACTATGGCTACACCTTC	CASSLRTGSNYGYTF
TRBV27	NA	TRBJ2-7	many	TGTGCCAGCAGTCTGGTCGAGGGGTTCGCCTACGAGCAGTACTTC	CASSLVEGFAYEQYF
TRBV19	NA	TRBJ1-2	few	TGTGCCAGTACGAAAGTCCGCCGGGACACCCTGACCTATGGCTACACCTTC	CASTKVRRDTLTYGYTF
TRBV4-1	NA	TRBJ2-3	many	TGCGCCAGCAGCCATTACCCGAGCACAGATACGCAGTATTTT	CASSHYPSTDTQYF
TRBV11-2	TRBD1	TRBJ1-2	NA	TGTGCCAGCAGCGAACTAAAGGGACAGGGAATCTATGGCTACACCTTC	CASSELKGQGIYGYTF
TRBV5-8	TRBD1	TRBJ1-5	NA	TGTGCCAGCAGCCCCCGGACAGGGGAAAATCAGCCCCAGCATTTT	CASSPRTGENQPQHF
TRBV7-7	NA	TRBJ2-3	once	TGTGCCAGCAGCTCGGGGGGCCAAGATACGCAGTATTTT	CASSSGGQDTQYF
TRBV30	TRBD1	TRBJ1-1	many	TGTGCCTGGAGTGTAGCAGGGGGTTTCGGTGAAGCTTTCTTT	CAWSVAGGFGEAFF
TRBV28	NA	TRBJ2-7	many	TGTGCCAGCAGTTTCAAGGTCGAGTTCCGCTATTCAAGCTCCTACGAGCAGTACTTC	CASSFKVEFRYSSSYEQYF
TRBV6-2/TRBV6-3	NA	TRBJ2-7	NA	TGTGCCAGCAAAGGTGAAATCTACGAGCAGTACTTC	CASKGEIYEQYF
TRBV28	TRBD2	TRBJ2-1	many	TGTGCCAGCAGTTCGCCCAGCGGGAGGATTGATGAGCAGTTCTTC	CASSSPSGRIDEQFF
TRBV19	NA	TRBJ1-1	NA	TGTGCCAGTAGTATATGGGGGTCCGGGAACACTGAAGCTTTCTTT	CASSIWGSGNTEAFF
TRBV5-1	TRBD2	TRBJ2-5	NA	TGCGCCAGCAGCTTGGAAGCTAGCGGGGGGTGGTACCAAGAGACCCAGTACTTC	CASSLEASGGWYQETQYF
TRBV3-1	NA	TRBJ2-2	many	TGTGCCAGCAGCCGGAGCGAGAAGAACACCGGGGAGCTGTTTTTT	CASSRSEKNTGELFF
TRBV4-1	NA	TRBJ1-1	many	TGCGCCAGCAGCCAAGGTCCAAAAGGGGACGATGAAGCTTTCTTT	CASSQGPKGDDEAFF
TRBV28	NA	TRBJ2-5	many	TGTGCCAGCAGTCCTCCCGGACCTGGCGGAACGACCCAGTACTTC	CASSPPGPGGTTQYF
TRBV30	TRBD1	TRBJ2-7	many	TGTGCCTGGAACAAACCGGGACAGGCCTACGAGCAGTACTTC	CAWNKPGQAYEQYF
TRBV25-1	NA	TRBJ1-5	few	TGTGCCAGCAGTGCCCAGGGATCGTATCAGCCCCAGCATTTT	CASSAQGSYQPQHF
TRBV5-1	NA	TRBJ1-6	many	TGCGCCAGCAGCTTGCGACCAGGGGATTCACCCCTCCACTTT	CASSLRPGDSPLHF
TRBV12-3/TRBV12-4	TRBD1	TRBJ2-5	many	TGTGCCAGCAGTTTGACCCCGGGACAGGGGGGAGAGACCCAGTACTTC	CASSLTPGQGGETQYF
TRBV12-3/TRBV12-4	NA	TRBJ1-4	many	TGTGCCAGCAGTCGTGGGGGGGATGAAAAACTGTTTTTT	CASSRGGDEKLFF
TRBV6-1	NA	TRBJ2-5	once	TGTGCCAGCAGTCGGGACACCGACCAAGAGACCCAGTACTTC	CASSRDTDQETQYF
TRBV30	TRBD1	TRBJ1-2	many	TGTGCCTGGAGTGTACGTCCAGGGGGCTATGGCTACACCTTC	CAWSVRPGGYGYTF
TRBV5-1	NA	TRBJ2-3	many	TGCGCCAGCAGCTTGTTAGGACACACGGGCACAGATACGCAGTATTTT	CASSLLGHTGTDTQYF
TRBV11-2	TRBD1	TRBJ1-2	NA	TGTGCCAGCAGCGCCGGGACAGGGGGGCTGTATGGCTACACCTTC	CASSAGTGGLYGYTF
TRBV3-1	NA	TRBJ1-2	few	TGTGCCAGCAGCCAAGATTATCCACAACCAACTAACTATGGCTACACCTTC	CASSQDYPQPTNYGYTF
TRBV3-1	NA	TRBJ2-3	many	TGTGCCAGCAGCCAAGATCGGGGCGGCAGCGGACCCGATACGCAGTATTTT	CASSQDRGGSGPDTQYF
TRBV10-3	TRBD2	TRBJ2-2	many	TGTGCCATCAGCGCGGGGGGGTCCCCGAACACCGGGGAGCTGTTTTTT	CAISAGGSPNTGELFF
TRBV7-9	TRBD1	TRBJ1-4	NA	TGTGCCAGCAGCTTGAGGGGACAGCGGAATGAAAAACTGTTTTTT	CASSLRGQRNEKLFF
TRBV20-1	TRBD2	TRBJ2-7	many	TGCAGTGCTAGAGATTATTTGGGGAGAGTGTCTAGCGGAGCATCCTACGAGCAGTACTTC	CSARDYLGRVSSGASYEQYF
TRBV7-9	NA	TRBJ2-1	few	TGTGCCAGCAGCTTAGCGCTGATAGCGGCCTACAATGAGCAGTTCTTC	CASSLALIAAYNEQFF
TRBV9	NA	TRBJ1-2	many	TGTGCCAGCAGCGCCGGCCCTAACTATGGCTACACCTTC	CASSAGPNYGYTF
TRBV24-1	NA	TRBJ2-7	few	TGTGCCACCAGTGACCCATTTACTCAGAAGGACTACGAGCAGTACTTC	CATSDPFTQKDYEQYF
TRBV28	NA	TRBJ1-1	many	TGTGCCAGCAGTTTAAGCGGCGCTGAAGCTTTCTTT	CASSLSGAEAFF